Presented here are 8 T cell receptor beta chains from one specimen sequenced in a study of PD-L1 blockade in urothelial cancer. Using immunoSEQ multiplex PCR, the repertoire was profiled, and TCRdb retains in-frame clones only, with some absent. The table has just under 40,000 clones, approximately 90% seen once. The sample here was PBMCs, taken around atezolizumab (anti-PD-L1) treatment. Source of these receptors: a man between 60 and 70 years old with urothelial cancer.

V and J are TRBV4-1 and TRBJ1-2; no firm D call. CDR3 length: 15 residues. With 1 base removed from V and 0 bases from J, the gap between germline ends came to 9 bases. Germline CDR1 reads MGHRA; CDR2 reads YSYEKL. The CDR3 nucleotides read TGCGCCAGCAGCCAAGGTAATCCCGCTAACTATGGCTACACCTTC. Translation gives CASSQGNPANYGYTF.

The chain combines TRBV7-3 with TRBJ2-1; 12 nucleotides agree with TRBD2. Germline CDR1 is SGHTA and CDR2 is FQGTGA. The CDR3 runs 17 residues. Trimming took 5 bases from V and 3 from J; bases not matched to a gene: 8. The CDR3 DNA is TGTGCCAGCAGCGGGCCCTCGGGACTAGCGGGCTACAATGAGCAGTTCTTC. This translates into CASSGPSGLAGYNEQFF.

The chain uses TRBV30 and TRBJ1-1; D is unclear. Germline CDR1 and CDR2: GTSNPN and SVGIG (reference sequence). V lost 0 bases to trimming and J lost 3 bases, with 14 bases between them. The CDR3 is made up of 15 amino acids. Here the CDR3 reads CAWSVHALGDTEAFF. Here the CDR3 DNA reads TGTGCCTGGAGTGTACATGCCCTGGGAGACACTGAAGCTTTCTTT. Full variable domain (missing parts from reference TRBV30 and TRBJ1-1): SQTIHQWPATLVQPVGSPLSLECTVEGTSNPNLYWYRQAAGRGLQLLFYSVGIGQISSEVPQNLSASRPQDRQFILSSKKLLLSDSGFYLCAWSVHALGDTEAFFGQGTRLTVV.

CDR3 in amino acids: CASSLLTMSSYNEQFF. CDR3 bases: TGTGCCAGCAGCTTGCTAACGATGAGCTCCTACAATGAGCAGTTCTTC. This rearrangement joins TRBV5-6 to TRBJ2-1; D call uncertain. Between the trimmed V and J ends, which lost 1 base and 0 bases, there was a span of 11 bases. The CDR3 has 16 amino acids. Germline CDR1 is SGHDT and CDR2 is YYEEEE.

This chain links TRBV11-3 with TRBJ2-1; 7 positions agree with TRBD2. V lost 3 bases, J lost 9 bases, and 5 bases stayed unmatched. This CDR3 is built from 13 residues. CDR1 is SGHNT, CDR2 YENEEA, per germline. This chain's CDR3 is CASSFSRGGEQFF. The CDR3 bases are TGTGCCAGCAGCTTTTCTCGCGGGGGTGAGCAGTTCTTC.

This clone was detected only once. The CDR3 DNA reads as TGCGCCAGCAGCCCCAGGGTTAACATGAACACTGAAGCTTTCTTT. It yields the protein CASSPRVNMNTEAFF. V gene TRBV5-1 combines with J gene TRBJ1-1; tentatively, D is TRBD1 (5 bases). Germline V CDR1 and CDR2: SGHRS, YFSETQ. The CDR3 consists of 15 residues. The germline V and J ends were trimmed by 4 bases and 0 bases, with 13 bases remaining between them.

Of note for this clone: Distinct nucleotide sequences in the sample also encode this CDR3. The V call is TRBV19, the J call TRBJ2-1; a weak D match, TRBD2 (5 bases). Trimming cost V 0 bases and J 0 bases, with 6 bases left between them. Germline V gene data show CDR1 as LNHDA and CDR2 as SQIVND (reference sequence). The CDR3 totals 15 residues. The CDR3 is CASSIEGSSYNEQFF. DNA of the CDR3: TGTGCCAGTAGTATAGAGGGGAGCTCCTACAATGAGCAGTTCTTC.

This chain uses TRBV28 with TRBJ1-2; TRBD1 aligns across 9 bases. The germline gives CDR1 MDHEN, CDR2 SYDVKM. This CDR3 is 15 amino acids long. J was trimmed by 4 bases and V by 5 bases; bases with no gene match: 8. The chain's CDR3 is CASSRPGQGLYGYTF. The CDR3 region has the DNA TGTGCCAGCAGTCGTCCGGGACAGGGCCTCTATGGCTACACCTTC.